This passage covers 29 T cell receptor beta chains from one sample sequenced in a study of response to subunit inactivated influenza vaccine. Using its own MiXCR run on the RT-PCR reads, TCRdb lists one record per CDR3 protein. The profile covers a few hundred thousand distinct CDR3 sequences, with around 20% appearing a single time and 10% taken by the ten largest. This material consisted of PBMCs from blood, taken about 20 months after vaccination. These receptors all come from a man aged 45 to 75 who received an inactivated influenza vaccine.

This chain links TRBV28 with TRBJ2-2; perhaps TRBD1 as D (5 bases). V lost 6 bases, J lost 1 base, and 18 bases lay in between. The CDR3 spans 17 residues. Germline CDR1 reads MDHEN; CDR2 reads SYDVKM. In DNA, the CDR3 is TGTGCCAGCAGCACTGGGCTCGGCAGGGTGAACACCGGGGAGCTGTTTTTT. Residues: CASSTGLGRVNTGELFF.

This clonotype was counted a few times. V usage is TRBV5-5 and J usage is TRBJ1-5, with a weak D call TRBD1 (6 bases). From germline, CDR1 is SGHKS and CDR2 YYEKEE (reference sequence). V lost 0 bases and J 0 bases, leaving 16 bases between the germline ends. This CDR3 is built from 18 residues. For the CDR3, the DNA is TGTGCCAGCAGCTTGGCCGTCGGACAGTCTTATAGCAATCAGCCCCAGCATTTT. Translated: CASSLAVGQSYSNQPQHF.

CDR3: CASSLDLGRNSPLHF. In nucleotides, the CDR3 is TGTGCCAGCAGCTTAGATCTGGGGCGTAATTCACCCCTCCACTTT. This sequence joins TRBV11-2 and TRBJ1-6; maybe TRBD1 (5 bases). This CDR3 is 15 amino acids long. CDR1 and CDR2 from the germline V gene are SGHAT and FQNNGV. The V end was cut by 0 bases, the J end by 6 bases, with 9 bases between.

This clonotype has more than one count but fewer than ten. The chain combines TRBV7-6 with TRBJ1-3; D is possibly TRBD1 (6 bases). Germline loops: CDR1 SGHVS, CDR2 FNYEAQ. This CDR3 spans 14 amino acids. V lost 6 bases and J 5 bases, leaving 14 bases between the germline ends. CDR3 coding DNA: TGTGCCAGCAGTCAGGACAGCGTGAGAAACACCATATATTTT. Protein: CASSQDSVRNTIYF.

Ten or more counts support this clonotype. V and J are TRBV12-3 or TRBV12-4 and TRBJ1-6; D is uncertain. CDR3 length equals 14 residues. Trimming pared 1 base from V and 7 bases from J, leaving 8 bases between. The CDR3 region has the DNA TGTGCCAGCAGTTTAGTTGGCGTAAATTCACCCCTCCACTTT. It translates to CASSLVGVNSPLHF.

This chain links TRBV11-1 with TRBJ1-1, with a weak D call TRBD1 (5 bases). The CDR3 length is 18 residues. Germline loops: CDR1 SGHAT, CDR2 FQDESV (reference sequence). Trimming removed 3 bases at V and 1 base at J, with 21 bases between. CDR3 coding DNA: TGTGCCAGCAGCTTCATGGGGACCGCCGGACGGAAGAACACTGAAGCTTTCTTT. This sequence encodes CASSFMGTAGRKNTEAFF.

This clonotype turned up a few times. The chain carries TRBV3-1 and TRBJ1-2; 12 nucleotides align to TRBD1. The germline gives CDR1 LGHDT, CDR2 YNNKEL (reference sequence). Losses at the gene ends were 4 bases for V and 6 bases for J; bases not matched to a gene: 6. The CDR3 is made up of 15 amino acids. The CDR3 DNA follows: TGTGCCAGCAGCCTCGGGACAGGGGGCGGCGATGGCTACACCTTC. Protein sequence: CASSLGTGGGDGYTF.

The rearrangement joins TRBV7-3 to TRBJ1-1; D is possibly TRBD1 (5 bases). Germline CDR1 SGHTA, CDR2 FQGTGA. The ends were cut back, 5 bases at V and 5 bases at J, with 12 bases in the middle. There are 13 residues in the CDR3. CDR3 residues: CASSRQTRTEAFF. The CDR3 DNA sequence: TGTGCCAGCAGCCGACAGACCCGGACTGAAGCTTTCTTT. The variable domain in full, completed from reference TRBV7-3 and TRBJ1-1, reads GAGVSQTPSNKVTEKGKYVELRCDPISGHTALYWYRQSLGQGPEFLIYFQGTGAADDSGLPNDRFFAVRPEGSVSTLKIQRTERGDSAVYLCASSRQTRTEAFFGQGTRLTVV.

This clonotype came up many times. The J gene is TRBJ1-1, the V gene TRBV12-3 or TRBV12-4; D not resolved. The V end was cut by 7 bases, the J end by 11 bases, with 14 bases between. The CDR3 contains 11 residues. This CDR3 is CASIHAGYAFF. CDR3 DNA sequence: TGTGCCAGCATTCATGCAGGATACGCTTTCTTT.

The CDR3 region has the DNA TGTGCCTGGAAAACAGGGTATCAGCTCAAGGATTCCTACGAGCAGTACTTC. Its translation: CAWKTGYQLKDSYEQYF. The chain employs TRBV30 and TRBJ2-7, with D possibly being TRBD1 (6 bases). With 4 bases removed from V and 1 base from J, the gap between germline ends came to 23 bases. The CDR3 has 17 amino acids. The germline V gene encodes CDR1 GTSNPN and CDR2 SVGIG (reference sequence).

A remark on this clonotype: Likely a read error: the CDR3 ends without its conserved phenylalanine or tryptophan. J is TRBJ2-7 and V is TRBV6-5, with D possibly TRBD1 on 6 matching bases. The V gene lost 2 bases and the J gene lost 2 bases, with 10 bases spanning the gap. Germline V gene sequence: CDR1 MNHEY, CDR2 SVGAGI. The CDR3 extends over 14 amino acids. In DNA, the CDR3 is TGTGCCAGCAGTTACGAGTACAGGGCCTACGAGCAGTACTCC. Translation gives CASSYEYRAYEQYS.

The chain recombines TRBV6-1 with TRBJ2-3, with 10 bases identical to TRBD1. Trimming at V came to 4 bases and at J to 3 bases, leaving 7 bases not matched to a gene. This CDR3 region has 16 residues. The germline V gene encodes CDR1 MNHNS and CDR2 SASEGT. The CDR3 DNA reads as TGTGCCAGCAGTGCGGGACAGGGGATTCGGACAGATACGCAGTATTTT. Residues: CASSAGQGIRTDTQYF.

This clonotype came up many times. The chain uses TRBV5-5 and TRBJ2-7, with D unclear. The length of the CDR3 is 14 residues. Per germline, CDR1 SGHKS and CDR2 YYEKEE (reference sequence). Trimming left V 0 bases short and J 7 bases short, with 14 bases between. In DNA form, the CDR3 reads TGTGCCAGCAGCTTGGAAGAATTTTTTGGGGAGCAGTACTTC. Translating gives CASSLEEFFGEQYF.

This clonotype showed up just a few times. The chain uses TRBV12-3 or TRBV12-4 and TRBJ1-1; a possible D gene is TRBD1 (5 bases). The CDR3 loop spans 12 amino acids. V was cut by 2 bases and J by 6 bases, with 7 bases left in between. CDR3: CASSLRGAEAFF. DNA of the CDR3: TGTGCCAGCAGTTTACGGGGGGCTGAAGCTTTCTTT.

In its sample, this clonotype was seen a few times. The V gene is TRBV7-9, the J gene TRBJ1-2; a possible D gene is TRBD1 (6 bases). The V end lost 5 bases, the J end lost 5 bases, and 18 bases lay between the germline ends. The CDR3 extends over 15 amino acids. The germline V gene has CDR1 SEHNR and CDR2 FQNEAQ (reference sequence). CDR3 sequence reads: CASSPQGNPIYGYTF. For the CDR3, the DNA is TGTGCCAGCAGCCCACAGGGAAACCCGATTTATGGCTACACCTTC.

V and J are TRBV11-2 and TRBJ2-4; no clear D. This CDR3 region has 19 residues. Trimming cost V 2 bases and J 0 bases, with 20 bases left between them. Looked up from germline, CDR1 is SGHAT and CDR2 is FQNNGV. CDR3 in DNA: TGTGCCAGCAGCTTAAATCCTCTGGGCACGGATTTAGCCAAAAACATTCAGTACTTC. Translated: CASSLNPLGTDLAKNIQYF.

This clonotype was observed a few times. The chain combines TRBV2 with TRBJ2-5; D call uncertain. V lost 3 bases and J lost 1, with 12 bases in between. The CDR3 contains 15 residues. Germline CDR1 is SNHLY and CDR2 is FYNNEI. The CDR3 spells CASSDPTGPQETQYF. DNA of the CDR3: TGTGCCAGCAGTGACCCGACCGGCCCCCAAGAGACCCAGTACTTC.

This rearrangement joins TRBV29-1 to TRBJ2-2, with a possible D match to TRBD1 (6 bases). The CDR3 runs 15 residues. V dropped 0 bases and J dropped 4 bases, with 12 bases sitting between them. Germline CDR1 is SQVTM and CDR2 is ANQGSEA. CDR3 region: CSVEERGSVTGELFF. Written as DNA, the CDR3 is TGCAGCGTTGAAGAAAGGGGGAGCGTCACCGGGGAGCTGTTTTTT.

A word on this clonotype: A much larger clone differs from this one at a single base, so this may be a read error. The DNA of the CDR3 is TGTGCCAGCAAGGGACAGCGGAATCAGCCCCATCATTTT. Amino acid sequence: CASKGQRNQPHHF. This chain uses TRBV28 with TRBJ1-5; the match to TRBD1 covers 7 bases. The CDR3 extends over 13 amino acids. Germline CDR1 reads MDHEN; CDR2 reads SYDVKM.

This clonotype occurred a few times. The CDR3 DNA sequence: TGTGCCAGCATACCGAATGAAGGCGGGGAGCTGTTTTTT. This gives the protein CASIPNEGGELFF. J is TRBJ2-2 and V is TRBV27, with no clear D. V lost 7 bases and J 7 bases, leaving 13 bases between the germline ends. The CDR3 length is 13 residues. The germline V gene has CDR1 MNHEY and CDR2 SMNVEV (reference sequence).

The J gene is TRBJ2-3, the V gene TRBV20-1; 7 bases agree with TRBD2. CDR1 and CDR2 (germline): DFQATT, SNEGSKA (reference sequence). After removal of 1 base from V and 0 bases from J, the junction contained 10 bases not matched to a gene. This CDR3 spans 17 amino acids. The CDR3 sequence: CSARVVAGRRSTDTQYF. CDR3 nucleotides: TGCAGTGCTAGAGTGGTAGCGGGTCGGAGGAGCACAGATACGCAGTATTTT.

This clonotype has more than one count but fewer than ten. This chain joins TRBV7-9 and TRBJ2-2; 11 bases fit TRBD1. The CDR3 consists of 15 residues. V shed 5 bases, J shed 7 bases, and the junction held 6 bases outside the gene matches. CDR1 is SEHNR, CDR2 FQNEAQ, per germline (reference sequence). The CDR3 spells CASSLDRGRVGELFF. DNA of the CDR3: TGTGCCAGCAGCCTGGACAGGGGGCGCGTCGGGGAGCTGTTTTTT.

The genes are TRBV18 and TRBJ1-1, with D unclear. Trimming cost V 1 base and J 6 bases, with 15 bases left between them. The CDR3 is made up of 15 amino acids. The germline V gene has CDR1 KGHSH and CDR2 LQKENI. CDR3 DNA sequence: TGTGCCAGCTCACCACGTGGGGAGAGTAAATCTGAAGCTTTCTTT. Translating gives CASSPRGESKSEAFF.

The chain employs TRBV14 and TRBJ1-2, with D uncertain. The CDR3 has 17 residues. In germline, CDR1 is SGHDN, CDR2 FVKESK. Trimming left V 4 bases short and J 5 bases short, with 23 bases between. The CDR3: CASSRNGVPGAQYGYTF. CDR3 DNA sequence: TGTGCCAGCAGCCGGAACGGGGTCCCAGGTGCCCAATATGGCTACACCTTC. Full variable domain (remainder filled in from reference TRBV14 and TRBJ1-2): EAGVTQFPSHSVIEKGQTVTLRCDPISGHDNLYWYRRVMGKEIKFLLHFVKESKQDESGMPNNRFLAERTGGTYSTLKVQPAELEDSGVYFCASSRNGVPGAQYGYTFGSGTRLTVV.

This clonotype was seen a handful of times. The J gene is TRBJ1-5, the V gene TRBV12-3 or TRBV12-4; TRBD1 agrees at 8 bases. This CDR3 spans 14 amino acids. V lost 5 bases, J lost 5 bases, and 5 bases stayed unmatched. The CDR3 DNA is TGTGCCAGCAGTCAACAGGGGGTATATCAGCCCCAGCATTTT. It encodes CASSQQGVYQPQHF.

This clonotype was recorded many times. This chain uses TRBV5-1 with TRBJ1-6; weak D call: TRBD1 (5 bases). V shed 2 bases and J shed 10 bases, with 16 bases lying between them. This CDR3 spans 15 amino acids. CDR1 SGHRS and CDR2 YFSETQ come from the germline V gene. CDR3 sequence: CASSFTTTRDSPLHF. In DNA, the CDR3 is TGCGCCAGCAGCTTTACGACGACCAGGGACTCACCCCTCCACTTT.

The chain has TRBV20-1 and TRBJ1-1; D not resolved. Trimming shortened V by 2 bases and J by 3 bases, and 4 bases separated the two germline ends. The CDR3 loop spans 11 amino acids. CDR1 is DFQATT and CDR2 is SNEGSKA in the germline V gene (reference sequence). CDR3 in DNA: TGCAGTGCTAGAAAGGACACTGAAGCTTTCTTT. This codes for CSARKDTEAFF.

This clonotype appeared a few times. The chain joins TRBV4-2 to TRBJ1-1, with D possibly matching TRBD1 (5 bases). The V and J ends lost 3 bases and 1 base respectively, with 18 bases between them. The CDR3 is 17 amino acids. CDR1 and CDR2 from the germline V gene are LGHNA and YNFKEQ. CDR3 DNA sequence: TGTGCCAGCAGCCAGATACTCTCGGGACTCTCGAACACTGAAGCTTTCTTT. It translates to CASSQILSGLSNTEAFF.

This clonotype was detected only a few times. J is TRBJ2-2 and V is TRBV5-1, with TRBD1 matching 7 bases. Germline trimming cut 4 bases from V and 3 bases from J; bases unmatched to any gene: 6. Germline-derived CDR1 and CDR2 are SGHRS and YFSETQ. The CDR3 length is 15 residues. The CDR3 region has the DNA TGCGCCAGCAGCACCCGACAGGGCCACACCGGGGAGCTGTTTTTT. Protein product: CASSTRQGHTGELFF.